This entry features one TCR beta chain sequence. Its antigen is undetermined. Specified time point: week 35, safety follow-up. All doses held 300 ug of mutant IDH1 20-mer peptide, with topical imiquimod. The data belong to a study of a mutant IDH1 vaccine in newly diagnosed glioma. Across the study: Vaccine dosing followed radiotherapy by 4-6 weeks, or accompanied temozolomide cycles. Visit V13 took place at week 47, and visit V12 happened at week 35.

CDR1 is MGHDK and CDR2 is SYGVNS in the germline V gene. Trimming pared 7 bases from V and 4 bases from J, leaving 10 bases between. The CDR3 has 12 residues. Repertoires were generated with immunoSEQ multiplex PCR, while TCRdb's copy carries only in-frame clones and drops some. The sample has about 68,000 clones, approximately 84% seen once. The input for sequencing was PBMCs, taken from a glioma patient whose treatment included an IDH1 peptide vaccine. This receptor was taken from a man in his late teens or twenties with glioma. The gene calls are TRBV25-1 and TRBJ2-5; no clear D gene. The CDR3 is CASMGNSETQYF. For the CDR3, the DNA is TGTGCCAGCATGGGGAACTCAGAGACCCAGTACTTC.